This TCR beta chain derives from a study of neurological immune-mediated disorders. As for time point: longitudinal time-point 2. The sample holds many counts of this clonotype. TCRdb used MiXCR to reprocess the 5' RACE reads, holding one entry per CDR3 protein. The repertoire consists of about 80,000 distinct CDR3 sequences, with approximately 6% occurring once and the leading ten covering roughly 8.6%. V was cut by 6 bases and J by 13 bases, with 13 bases left in between. CDR1 and CDR2 (germline): MNHEY, SVGEGT. The CDR3 is made up of 11 amino acids. The origin of this receptor is a woman aged 60-75 years with multiple sclerosis. This chain links TRBV6-2 or TRBV6-3 with TRBJ2-4; D is perhaps TRBD1 (5 bases). The sequenced sample consisted of PBMCs. CDR3 nucleotides: TGTGCCAGCAGAACGACAGTTTCACAGTACTTC. It translates to CASRTTVSQYF.